This TCR beta chain was observed in a study of T-cell memory formation after mild COVID-19. Overall study results and limits: Some clones that responded were present in memory (sampled pre-infection), which suggests cross-reactive memory joined. The CD4+ clones that contracted clustered mainly within CM and EM, and the CD8+ clones concentrated in EMRA. A balance of CD4 and CD8 characterized clones contracting day 15 to 85, whereas later expanders leaned CD4+. For second-wave clones that peaked at day 37, SARS-CoV-2 specificity went unverified.

Comments on this clonotype: Antigen unknown.

This CDR3 is 16 amino acids long. Losses at the gene ends were 4 bases for V and 2 bases for J; bases not matched to a gene: 7. TCRdb re-analysed the 5' RACE reads in MiXCR, keeping a single row per CDR3 protein. The profile shows about 470,000 distinct CDR3 sequences, roughly 18% of them singletons. This TCR derives from an adult woman who had mild COVID-19 (a few samples of this study predate the infection). Cell type and time point are not known. This rearrangement joins TRBV12-3 or TRBV12-4 to TRBJ2-1; 8 bases fit TRBD1. The sequenced material came from PBMCs or a T cell subset sorted from them (not recorded which). CDR3 sequence: CASSWAGQATYNEQFF. CDR3 in DNA: TGTGCCAGCAGTTGGGCGGGACAGGCCACCTACAATGAGCAGTTCTTC.